This T cell receptor (beta chain) was found in a study of shared T cell receptors in the human thymus. There are 13 residues in the CDR3. V was clipped by 5 bases and J by 6 bases, with 11 bases between them. Germline loops: CDR1 MNHNS, CDR2 SASEGT. Some clones are missing from TCRdb's copy, which holds only in-frame ones; the method was immunoSEQ multiplex PCR. The sample consists of roughly 410,000 clones, 85% to 95% of them appearing once. The rearrangement joins TRBV6-1 to TRBJ1-5; D unclear. Sequencing was performed on thymocytes. The receptor was isolated from a human donor. This CDR3 is CASSPDPRQPQHF. CDR3 DNA: TGTGCCAGCAGTCCGGACCCGCGTCAGCCCCAGCATTTT.